The clone carrying this T cell receptor (beta chain) has a count of ten or more. This record comes from a study of T cells in Graves' hyperthyroidism and ophthalmopathy. Authors of the study amplified TCR beta CDR3 regions from RNA transcripts. A set of HTBI primers served as the primers for a first-round RT-PCR of the TCR CDR3. TCRdb independently ran MiXCR on the multiplex PCR reads; one entry per CDR3 protein. Of 250,000 to 300,000 distinct CDR3 sequences in the sample, roughly 18% were seen once. The sample consisted of blood. The source is a man in his fifties with Graves' ophthalmopathy.

CDR3 DNA: TGTGCCAGTCTTCAACTCGGGACATCTTATGGCTACACCTTC. As protein: CASLQLGTSYGYTF. V and J are TRBV6-1 and TRBJ1-2; tentative D call: TRBD1 (6 bases). The CDR3 is 14 amino acids. V was shortened by 9 bases and J by 5 bases, with 19 bases between the two germline ends. Germline assignment: CDR1 MNHNS and CDR2 SASEGT.